The 14 T cell receptor beta chains listed next were all sequenced from one sample in a study of T cell repertoires in cytomegalovirus infection. These receptors' targets are unknown. TCRdb re-analysed the reads in MiXCR, keeping a single row per CDR3 protein. The table records fewer than 350,000 distinct CDR3 sequences, 29% of them present only once. Specimen: cultured PBMCs, collected from culture after CMV antigen stimulation. The origin of the receptors is a human donor in good health (CMV status not recorded). Some clones in this sample may be carry-over from other donors' samples.

In this sample, this clonotype turned up a few times. The J gene is TRBJ1-2, the V gene TRBV6-8; 8 nucleotides match TRBD1. J lost 5 bases, V lost 6 bases, and 8 bases had no gene match. This CDR3 comprises 14 residues. Germline V gives CDR1 MNHGY, CDR2 SAAAGT. The CDR3 region has the DNA TGTGCCAGCAGAACAGGGGGGTCTGGGTATGGCTACACCTTC. It encodes CASRTGGSGYGYTF.

The J gene is TRBJ1-6, the V gene TRBV6-5; D gene unclear. The germline V and J ends were trimmed by 2 bases and 7 bases, with 9 bases remaining between them. There are 14 residues in the CDR3. Looked up from germline, CDR1 is MNHEY and CDR2 is SVGAGI. CDR3 sequence reads: CASSYGPGNSPLHF. The CDR3 coding sequence is TGTGCCAGCAGTTACGGGCCAGGAAATTCACCCCTCCACTTT.

This clonotype was seen a handful of times. This chain joins TRBV7-2 and TRBJ1-2; 7 nucleotides match TRBD1. With 4 bases clipped from V and 4 bases from J, the junction kept 9 bases outside the gene matches. CDR1 and CDR2 (germline): SGHTA, FQGNSA. The CDR3 sequence is 15 residues long. The CDR3 protein is CASSSRPGGSYGYTF. The CDR3 DNA reads as TGTGCCAGCAGCTCGCGACCAGGGGGTAGCTATGGCTACACCTTC.

The rearrangement uses TRBV5-1 and TRBJ2-5; 9 positions agree with TRBD2. This CDR3 is built from 15 residues. V lost 1 base to trimming and J lost 5 bases; unmatched junction nucleotides: 6. In germline, CDR1 is SGHRS, CDR2 YFSETQ. The CDR3 DNA sequence: TGCGCCAGCAGCTTGCGGCGGGAGGGCGGGGAGACCCAGTACTTC. Translating gives CASSLRREGGETQYF. The full variable domain, in which reference TRBV5-1 and TRBJ2-5 provide the parts outside the CDR3, is KAGVTQTPRYLIKTRGQQVTLSCSPISGHRSVSWYQQTPGQGLQFLFEYFSETQRNKGNFPGRFSGRQFSNSRSEMNVSTLELGDSALYLCASSLRREGGETQYFGPGTRLLVL.

The V call is TRBV25-1, the J call TRBJ2-7; D unclear. CDR1 is MGHDK, CDR2 SYGVNS, per germline. The CDR3 runs 14 residues. Trimming removed 3 bases at V and 6 bases at J, with 15 bases between. In nucleotides, the CDR3 is TGTGCCAGCAGTGAGTGGAATGTAGGCCTCGAGCAGTACTTC. Amino acid sequence: CASSEWNVGLEQYF.

J is TRBJ1-1 and V is TRBV6-2 or TRBV6-3, with a tentative D call TRBD1 (5 bases). From germline, CDR1 is MNHEY and CDR2 SVGEGT. CDR3 length: 11 amino acids. V lost 6 bases and J 11 bases, leaving 13 bases between the germline ends. CDR3 DNA: TGTGCCAGCAGCCGAGGGGCGGGTGCTTTCTTT. This sequence encodes CASSRGAGAFF.

This clonotype was seen more than once but under ten times. The V call is TRBV7-9, the J call TRBJ1-6; D possibly corresponds to TRBD1 (5 bases). The V end was cut by 8 bases, the J end by 5 bases, with 13 bases between. Per germline, CDR1 SEHNR and CDR2 FQNEAQ (reference sequence). The CDR3 runs to 14 residues. CDR3: CASGMGPDNSPLHF. In DNA, the CDR3 is TGTGCCAGCGGGATGGGACCGGATAATTCACCCCTCCACTTT.

This rearrangement joins TRBV25-1 to TRBJ2-7; 8 nucleotides agree with TRBD2. Germline V lookup: CDR1 MGHDK, CDR2 SYGVNS. The CDR3 is made up of 14 amino acids. The trim removed 6 bases at V and 3 bases at J, leaving 7 bases unmatched. The CDR3 spells CASRGSGESYEQYF. Written as DNA, the CDR3 is TGTGCCAGCAGGGGTAGCGGGGAAAGCTACGAGCAGTACTTC.

This clonotype was found a few times. The chain couples TRBV13 to TRBJ1-1; possibly TRBD1 for D (5 bases). This CDR3 is built from 14 residues. Deletions cut 4 bases from V and 0 bases from J, with 9 bases between. Germline-derived CDR1 and CDR2 are PRHDT and FYEKMQ (reference sequence). For the CDR3, the DNA is TGTGCCAGCAGCTCTGGGACTCTGAACACTGAAGCTTTCTTT. Residues: CASSSGTLNTEAFF.

This clonotype has a handful of counts. The rearrangement uses TRBV12-3 or TRBV12-4 and TRBJ1-2; the match to TRBD1 covers 9 bases. Unmatched junction bases numbered 7, after V lost 4 bases and J lost 7 bases. This CDR3 contains 14 residues. In DNA form, the CDR3 reads TGTGCCAGCAGTTCTATTGACAGGGGGTCTGGCTACACCTTC. The encoded protein is CASSSIDRGSGYTF.

The CDR3: CASSQGGRDNTGELFF. The CDR3, as DNA: TGTGCCAGCAGCCAAGGAGGTCGGGATAACACCGGGGAGCTGTTTTTT. The chain recombines TRBV4-2 with TRBJ2-2; D possibly corresponds to TRBD2 (5 bases). The germline V gene encodes CDR1 LGHNA and CDR2 YNFKEQ. The V gene lost 1 base and the J gene lost 2 bases, with 11 bases spanning the gap. The CDR3 totals 16 residues.

The chain carries TRBV27 and TRBJ1-4; 10 positions agree with TRBD1. V was clipped by 6 bases and J by 8 bases; unmatched bases: 6. This CDR3 spans 14 amino acids. Germline V lookup: CDR1 MNHEY, CDR2 SMNVEV (reference sequence). The CDR3 nucleotides read TGTGCCAGCAGGGGGACAGGGGAAGGCGAAAAACTGTTTTTT. Translated: CASRGTGEGEKLFF.

The rearrangement uses TRBV6-1 and TRBJ1-2; 7 bases match TRBD1. Germline V gives CDR1 MNHNS, CDR2 SASEGT. The CDR3 totals 12 residues. V was pared by 6 bases and J by 5 bases, with 3 bases of the junction left unmatched. CDR3 sequence reads: CASRDRTYGYTF. The CDR3 DNA reads TGTGCCAGCAGGGACAGGACATATGGCTACACCTTC.

This chain uses TRBV12-3 or TRBV12-4 with TRBJ1-5, with D possibly matching TRBD1 (5 bases). V lost 7 bases and J 3 bases, leaving 22 bases between the germline ends. CDR3 size: 17 residues. The CDR3 here is CASNPGTRRGSNQPQHF. Here the CDR3 DNA reads TGTGCCAGCAATCCCGGGACTCGAAGAGGGTCCAATCAGCCCCAGCATTTT.